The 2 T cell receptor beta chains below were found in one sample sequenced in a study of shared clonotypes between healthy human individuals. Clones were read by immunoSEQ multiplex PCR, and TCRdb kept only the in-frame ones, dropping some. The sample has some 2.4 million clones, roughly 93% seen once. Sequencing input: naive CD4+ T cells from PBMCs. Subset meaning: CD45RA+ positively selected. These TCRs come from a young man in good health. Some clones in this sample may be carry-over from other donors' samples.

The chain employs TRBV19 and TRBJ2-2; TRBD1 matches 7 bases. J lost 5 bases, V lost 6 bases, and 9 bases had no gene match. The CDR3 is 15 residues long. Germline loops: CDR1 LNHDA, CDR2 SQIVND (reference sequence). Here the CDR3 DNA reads TGTGCCAGTAGAACCCGGGACAGTTCTACCGGGGAGCTGTTTTTT. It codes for CASRTRDSSTGELFF.

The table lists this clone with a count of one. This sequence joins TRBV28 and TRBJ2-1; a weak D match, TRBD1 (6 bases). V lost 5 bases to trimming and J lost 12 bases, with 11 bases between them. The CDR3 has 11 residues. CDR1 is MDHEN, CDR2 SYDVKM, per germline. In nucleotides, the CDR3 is TGTGCCAGCAGTCTGCAGACAGGGCAGTTCTTC. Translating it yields CASSLQTGQFF.